This entry concerns a single TCR beta chain. The sample comes from a study of naive and memory T cell subsets. The SP2 primer and nested alpha and beta constant region primers amplified ligated cDNA in four rounds. MiXCR, run by TCRdb on the 5' RACE reads, gives a single entry per CDR3 protein. Of around 48,000 distinct CDR3 sequences in the sample, around 4.7% were seen once. V was shortened by 0 bases and J by 2 bases, with 10 bases between the two germline ends. Germline values: CDR1 SGHNT, CDR2 YYREEE (reference sequence). The CDR3 length is 15 residues. An oligonucleotide containing a UMI was ligated to the 3' end of TCR cDNA. Adult healthy volunteers gave 2.5 ml peripheral blood for whole-blood RNA. Cells were not sorted; total RNA input targeted roughly 1 to 1000 ng.

This chain connects TRBV5-4 to TRBJ2-3; TRBD1 is a possible D gene (5 bases). This clonotype was sampled from a female donor in good health. The CDR3 DNA is TGTGCCAGCAGCTTGGAGAGGACATTCACAGATACGCAGTATTTT. It codes for CASSLERTFTDTQYF.